This T cell receptor (beta chain) was captured by sequencing in a study of T cell clones after liver transplantation. Study in general: Liver transplant recipients had immunosuppression withdrawal attempted within 2 years.

Libraries were prepared by immunoSEQ multiplex PCR; TCRdb keeps only in-frame clonotypes and omits some of them. The sample has 90,000 to 120,000 clones, around four fifths seen once. CDR3 length: 15 amino acids. Between the trimmed V and J ends, which lost 1 base and 11 bases, there was a span of 18 bases. Germline V gives CDR1 SGHVS, CDR2 FQNEAQ. The chain carries TRBV7-8 and TRBJ1-5, with D perhaps TRBD1 (5 bases). This sample comprised CD4+ T cells from blood, obtained before liver transplant. This TCR was sampled from a human donor who received a liver transplant. CDR3 nucleotide sequence: TGTGCCAGCAGCTTAGAGGGACCGGCGACTCTGACCCAGCATTTT. Translated, it gives CASSLEGPATLTQHF. Based on the CDR3 plus reference TRBV7-8 and TRBJ1-5, the full variable domain is GAGVSQSPRYKVAKRGQDVALRCDPISGHVSLFWYQQALGQGPEFLTYFQNEAQLDKSGLPSDRFFAERPEGSVSTLKIQRTQQEDSAVYLCASSLEGPATLTQHFGDGTRLSIL.